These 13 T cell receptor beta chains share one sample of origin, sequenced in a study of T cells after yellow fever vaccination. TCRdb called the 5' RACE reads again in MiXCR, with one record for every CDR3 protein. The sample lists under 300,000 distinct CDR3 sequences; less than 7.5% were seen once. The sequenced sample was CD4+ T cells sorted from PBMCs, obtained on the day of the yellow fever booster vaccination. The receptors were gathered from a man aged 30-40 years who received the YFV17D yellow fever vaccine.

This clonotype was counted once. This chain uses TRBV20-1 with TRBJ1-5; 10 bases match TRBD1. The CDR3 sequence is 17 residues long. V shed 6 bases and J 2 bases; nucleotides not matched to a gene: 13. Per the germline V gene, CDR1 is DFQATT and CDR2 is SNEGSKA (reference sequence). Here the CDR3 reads CSAQGQGGRIGNQPQHF. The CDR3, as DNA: TGCAGTGCACAAGGACAGGGGGGGCGCATAGGCAATCAGCCCCAGCATTTT.

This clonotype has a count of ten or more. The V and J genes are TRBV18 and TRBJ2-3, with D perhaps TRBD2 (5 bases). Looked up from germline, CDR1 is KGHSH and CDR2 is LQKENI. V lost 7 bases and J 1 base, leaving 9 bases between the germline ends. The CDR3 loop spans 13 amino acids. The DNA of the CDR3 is TGTGCCAGCTGCGAGGGCGGCACAGATACGCAGTATTTT. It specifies CASCEGGTDTQYF.

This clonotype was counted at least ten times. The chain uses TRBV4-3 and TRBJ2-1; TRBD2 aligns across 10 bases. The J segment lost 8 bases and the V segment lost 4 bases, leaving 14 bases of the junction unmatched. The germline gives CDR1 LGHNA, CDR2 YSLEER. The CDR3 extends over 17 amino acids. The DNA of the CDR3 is TGCGCCAGCAGCCCAGTACAAGCGGGAGGGCCAGGGCATGAGCAGTTCTTC. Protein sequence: CASSPVQAGGPGHEQFF.

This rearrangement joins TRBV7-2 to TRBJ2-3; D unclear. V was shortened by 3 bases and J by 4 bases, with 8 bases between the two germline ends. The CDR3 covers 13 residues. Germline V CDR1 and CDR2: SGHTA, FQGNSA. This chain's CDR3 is CASSLMGSDTQYF. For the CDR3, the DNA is TGTGCCAGCAGCTTGATGGGGTCAGATACGCAGTATTTT.

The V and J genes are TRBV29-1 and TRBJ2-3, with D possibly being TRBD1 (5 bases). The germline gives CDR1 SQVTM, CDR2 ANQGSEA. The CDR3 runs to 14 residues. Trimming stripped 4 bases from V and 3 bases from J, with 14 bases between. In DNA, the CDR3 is TGCAGCGTTGGCTCAGCCCCAGGGACAGATACGCAGTATTTT. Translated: CSVGSAPGTDTQYF.

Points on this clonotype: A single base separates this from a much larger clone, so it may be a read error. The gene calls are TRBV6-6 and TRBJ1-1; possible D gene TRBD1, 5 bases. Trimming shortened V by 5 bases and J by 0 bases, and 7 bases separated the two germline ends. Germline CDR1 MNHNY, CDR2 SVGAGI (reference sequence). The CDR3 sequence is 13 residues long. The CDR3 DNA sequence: TGTGCCAGCAGTCAGACAGTGAACACTGAAGCTTTCTTT. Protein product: CASSQTVNTEAFF.

The CDR3 DNA reads as TGCAGTGCTAGCGTGGCGGGAGGCCTACCAAATACCTACAATGAGCAGTTCTTC. This translates into CSASVAGGLPNTYNEQFF. The rearrangement links TRBV20-1 to TRBJ2-1, with TRBD2 identical over 8 bases. Germline V lookup: CDR1 DFQATT, CDR2 SNEGSKA (reference sequence). V lost 3 bases and J lost 2; bases outside the gene matches: 15. CDR3 length: 18 amino acids.

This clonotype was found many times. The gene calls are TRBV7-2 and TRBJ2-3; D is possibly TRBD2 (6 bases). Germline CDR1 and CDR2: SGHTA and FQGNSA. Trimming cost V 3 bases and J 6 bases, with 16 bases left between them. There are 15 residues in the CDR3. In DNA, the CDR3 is TGTGCCAGCAGCTTGGGGGGAGGCTCATCCGATACGCAGTATTTT. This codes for CASSLGGGSSDTQYF.

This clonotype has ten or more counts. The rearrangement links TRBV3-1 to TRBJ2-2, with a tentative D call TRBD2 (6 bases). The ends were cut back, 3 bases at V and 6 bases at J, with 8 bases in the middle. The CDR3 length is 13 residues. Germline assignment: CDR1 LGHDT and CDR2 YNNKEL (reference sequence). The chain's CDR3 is CASSHPGAGELFF. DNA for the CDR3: TGTGCCAGCAGCCATCCGGGGGCCGGGGAGCTGTTTTTT.

The CDR3 DNA is TGTGCCAGCAGCTTTATGGGGTCGGCTCAAGGGAGTGGCTACACCTTC. Its protein is CASSFMGSAQGSGYTF. The chain couples TRBV7-2 to TRBJ1-2; D is uncertain. Germline lookup yields CDR1 SGHTA and CDR2 FQGNSA. The V end was cut by 3 bases, the J end by 7 bases, with 21 bases between. The CDR3 sequence is 16 residues long.

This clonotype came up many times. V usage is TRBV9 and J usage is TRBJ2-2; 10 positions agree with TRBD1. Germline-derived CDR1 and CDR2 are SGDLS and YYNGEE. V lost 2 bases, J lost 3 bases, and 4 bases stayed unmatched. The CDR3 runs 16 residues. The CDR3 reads CASSVRQGADTGELFF. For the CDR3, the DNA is TGTGCCAGCAGCGTTAGACAGGGGGCCGACACCGGGGAGCTGTTTTTT.

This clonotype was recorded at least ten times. The CDR3 DNA is TGTGCCAGCAGCGAGGGATTAGAGACCCAGTACTTC. This translates into CASSEGLETQYF. V is TRBV7-2 and J is TRBJ2-5; the D gene is possibly TRBD2 (5 bases). Germline assignment: CDR1 SGHTA and CDR2 FQGNSA. Trimming shortened V by 5 bases and J by 4 bases, and 8 bases separated the two germline ends. The CDR3 extends over 12 amino acids.

CDR3 bases: TGTGCCAGCAGGCCCGGGACAGGGATTGAGCCCCAGCATTTT. This translates into CASRPGTGIEPQHF. The chain combines TRBV5-5 with TRBJ1-5, with 9 bases identical to TRBD1. The ends lost 5 bases at V and 8 bases at J; junction bases unmatched: 8. The CDR3 consists of 14 residues. In germline, CDR1 is SGHKS, CDR2 YYEKEE (reference sequence).